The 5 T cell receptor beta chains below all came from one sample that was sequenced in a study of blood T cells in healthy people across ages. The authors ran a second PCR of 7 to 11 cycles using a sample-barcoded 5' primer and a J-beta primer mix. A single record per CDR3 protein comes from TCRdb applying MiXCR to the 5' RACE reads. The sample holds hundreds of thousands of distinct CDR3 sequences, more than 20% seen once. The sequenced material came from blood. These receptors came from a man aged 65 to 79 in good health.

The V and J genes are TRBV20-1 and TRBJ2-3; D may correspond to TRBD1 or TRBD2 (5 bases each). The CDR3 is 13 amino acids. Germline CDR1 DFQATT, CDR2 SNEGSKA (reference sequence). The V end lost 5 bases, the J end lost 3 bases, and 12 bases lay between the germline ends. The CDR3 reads CSAPRDPTDTQYF. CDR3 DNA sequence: TGCAGTGCTCCTCGGGACCCAACAGATACGCAGTATTTT.

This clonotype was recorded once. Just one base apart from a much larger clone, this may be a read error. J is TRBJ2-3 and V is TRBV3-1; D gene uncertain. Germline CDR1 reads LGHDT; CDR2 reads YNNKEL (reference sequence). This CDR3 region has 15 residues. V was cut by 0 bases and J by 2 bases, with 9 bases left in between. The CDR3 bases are TGTGCCAGCAGCCAAGATCCAGCGCACACAGATACGCAGTATTTT. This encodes CASSQDPAHTDTQYF.

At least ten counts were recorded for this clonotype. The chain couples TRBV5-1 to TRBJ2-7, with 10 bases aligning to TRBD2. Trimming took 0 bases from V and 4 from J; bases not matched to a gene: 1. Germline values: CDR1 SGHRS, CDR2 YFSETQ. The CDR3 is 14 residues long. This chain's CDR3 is CASSLGTSGYEQYF. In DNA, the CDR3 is TGCGCCAGCAGCTTGGGGACTAGCGGTTACGAGCAGTACTTC.

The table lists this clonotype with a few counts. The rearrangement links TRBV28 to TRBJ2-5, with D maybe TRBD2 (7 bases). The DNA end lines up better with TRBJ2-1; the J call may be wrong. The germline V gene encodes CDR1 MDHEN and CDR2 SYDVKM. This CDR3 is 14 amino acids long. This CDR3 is CASSAGAGWNEQFF. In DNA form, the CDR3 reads TGTGCCAGCAGTGCGGGGGCTGGGTGGAATGAGCAGTTCTTC.

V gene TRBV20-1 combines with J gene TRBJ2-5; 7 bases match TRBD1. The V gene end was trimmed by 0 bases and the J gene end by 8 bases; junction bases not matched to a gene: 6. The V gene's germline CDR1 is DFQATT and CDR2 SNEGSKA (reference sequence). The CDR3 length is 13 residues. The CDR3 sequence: CSARDGQGVTQYF. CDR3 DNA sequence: TGCAGTGCTAGAGATGGCCAGGGGGTAACCCAGTACTTC.